The rows below give T cell receptor beta chains drawn from one sample of a study of blood T cell repertoires in COVID-19. Assay: immunoSEQ multiplex PCR; the TCRdb copy retains only in-frame clones and omits some. Here the sample spans some 160,000 clones, approximately 79% being singletons. The specimen sequenced was PBMCs or T cells enriched from blood (not recorded which). All receptors derive from an older woman in a cohort exposed to, infected with or recovered from COVID-19 (not recorded which). CDR3s include the opening cysteine and the closing phenylalanine or tryptophan. D genes are given only for firm matches. Expanded clones are given a class, and other clones once, few, many or no size at all.

clone size,V gene,J gene,D gene,CDR3 DNA,CDR3 protein
-,TRBV15,TRBJ2-1,TRBD2,TGTGCCACCAGCAGAGGCGGGACTAGCGGGAGGGGTGAGCAGTTCTTC,CATSRGGTSGRGEQFF
-,TRBV20-1,TRBJ1-1,-,TGCAGTGCTCTGCGAAACAGGGAAGCTTTCTTT,CSALRNREAFF
-,TRBV30,TRBJ1-6,-,TGTGCCTGGAGTGTACGAGGGCAGGGGAGCTCACCCCTCCACTTT,CAWSVRGQGSSPLHF
-,TRBV9,TRBJ2-2,TRBD1,TGTGCCAGTTCCGGGACAGGGGCGATCGGGGAGCTGTTTTTT,CASSGTGAIGELFF
-,TRBV10-1,TRBJ2-2,-,TGCGCCAGCAGCGGGTCGGCCGGGGAGCTGTTTTTT,CASSGSAGELFF
few,TRBV29-1,TRBJ2-3,-,TGCAGCGTTGCTCGAGGAAGCACAGATACGCAGTATTTT,CSVARGSTDTQYF
once,TRBV3-1/TRBV3-2,TRBJ1-1,-,TGTGCCAGCAGCCAAGATCCAGGCGGGGGCCCCACTGAAGCTTTCTTT,CASSQDPGGGPTEAFF
few,TRBV9,TRBJ1-3,-,TGTGCCAGCAGCGTAGAGGGGGACTCTGGAAACACCATATATTTT,CASSVEGDSGNTIYF
-,TRBV10-3,TRBJ1-4,TRBD1,TGTGCCATCAGTGAAACCGGGACAGCTGGGAAACTGTTTTTT,CAISETGTAGKLFF
-,TRBV11-2,TRBJ1-2,-,TGTGCCAGCAGCTTAGTTGCAGGGTACTATGGCTACACCTTC,CASSLVAGYYGYTF
few,TRBV29-1,TRBJ2-3,-,TGCAGCGTTGGTAGGGAGAGGCAAGATACGCAGTATTTT,CSVGRERQDTQYF
-,TRBV28,TRBJ1-1,TRBD1,TGTGCCAGCAGGGTAGGACAGGGCAGTACTGAAGCTTTCTTT,CASRVGQGSTEAFF
-,TRBV11-3,TRBJ1-1,-,TGTGCCAGCAGCTTAAGGGGGGGAACTGAAGCTTTCTTT,CASSLRGGTEAFF
-,TRBV14,TRBJ1-3,-,TGTGCCAGCAGCCCCCCCGGGACTTACTCTGGAAACACCATATATTTT,CASSPPGTYSGNTIYF
few,TRBV2,TRBJ1-5,-,TGTGCCAGCAGTGAACAGGGATTAGGCAATCAGCCCCAGCATTTT,CASSEQGLGNQPQHF
few,TRBV7-3,TRBJ1-2,TRBD1,TGTGCCAGCAGTCTCGACAGGGGGCTTGGCTACACCTTC,CASSLDRGLGYTF
-,TRBV19,TRBJ2-2,-,TGTGCCAGTAGTCGGGGGTGGAACACCGGGGAGCTGTTTTTT,CASSRGWNTGELFF
-,TRBV5-1,TRBJ2-7,TRBD1,TGCGCCAGCAGCCCCAGGACAGGCGGATCGTACGAGCAGTACTTC,CASSPRTGGSYEQYF
-,TRBV7-7,TRBJ2-7,TRBD1,TGTGCTAGCAGCTTGGGAAGGGGGCACACCTACGAGCAGTACTTC,CASSLGRGHTYEQYF
few,TRBV28,TRBJ1-5,TRBD1,TGTGCCAGCAGTTTATATGGACAGGGCTTACATCAGCCCCAGCATTTT,CASSLYGQGLHQPQHF
-,TRBV28,TRBJ1-2,-,TGTGCCAGCAGTTACGAGGGAGGCTACACCTTC,CASSYEGGYTF
-,TRBV7-2,TRBJ2-1,TRBD1,TGTGCCAGCAGCAGCCCCCCATTCCGACAGGGGACCACCTACAATGAGCAGTTCTTC,CASSSPPFRQGTTYNEQFF
once,TRBV19,TRBJ2-2,TRBD2,TGTGCCAGTAGTAAGACTAGCGTGAACACCGGGGAGCTGTTTTTT,CASSKTSVNTGELFF
-,TRBV6-1,TRBJ2-4,TRBD2,TGTGCCAGCAGTGAACGGGGTGCGCTGGGAGGGAGCGGGGGGTTGAGCGGGGTCAAAAACATTCAGTACTTC,CASSERGALGGSGGLSGVKNIQYF
-,TRBV3-1/TRBV3-2,TRBJ1-2,-,TGTGCCAGCAGCGGCACAGGTGTAGGGGGATCCTACACCTTC,CASSGTGVGGSYTF
-,TRBV12-5,TRBJ2-1,-,TGTGCTAGTGGTTTGGACAGATGGTCCTACAATGAGCAGTTCTTC,CASGLDRWSYNEQFF
-,TRBV7-2,TRBJ2-1,-,TGTGCCAGCAGCTTAGCCTCTAGCTCCTACAATGAGCAGTTCTTC,CASSLASSSYNEQFF
-,TRBV12-5,TRBJ2-5,-,TGTGCTAGTGGGAGGGGGGAGACCCAGTACTTC,CASGRGETQYF
-,TRBV4-1,TRBJ2-6,TRBD2,TGCGCCAGCAGCCGCTTCCGGGGGGTGGACTCTGGGGCCAACGTCCTGACTTTC,CASSRFRGVDSGANVLTF
few,TRBV30,TRBJ2-1,TRBD2,TGTGCCTGGAGTGATTGGAGCGGGAACTACAATGAGCAGTTCTTC,CAWSDWSGNYNEQFF
few,TRBV7-2,TRBJ2-3,TRBD2,TGTGCCAGCAGCTTATTCGCTAGCGGGAGGAAGGCAGATACGCAGTATTTT,CASSLFASGRKADTQYF
-,TRBV7-8,TRBJ1-3,-,TGTGCCAGCAGCTTATCGGCGGGTGGAAACACCATATATTTT,CASSLSAGGNTIYF
-,TRBV7-7,TRBJ2-5,-,TGTGCTAGCAGCTTAGGAGGGGGAGGGCTAGAGACCCAGTACTTC,CASSLGGGGLETQYF
-,TRBV11-1,TRBJ2-7,-,TGTGCCAGCAGCCACTCCCGGGACTTGTCCTACGAGCAGTACTTC,CASSHSRDLSYEQYF
-,TRBV6-4,TRBJ2-7,TRBD2,TGTGCCAGCAGTGAACTAGCGGGACCCTACGAGCAGTACTTC,CASSELAGPYEQYF
-,TRBV7-2,TRBJ2-3,-,TGTGCCAGCAGCTTAGCGTTAAGGACGACTAGTTTTCGTACAGATACGCAGTATTTT,CASSLALRTTSFRTDTQYF
few,TRBV2,TRBJ2-1,TRBD2,TGTGCCAGCAGTGAGCCCCCCGGGAGGGGCTCCTACAATGAGCAGTTCTTC,CASSEPPGRGSYNEQFF
-,TRBV7-2,TRBJ2-7,TRBD2,TGTGCCAGCAGCTTAGGCGGGAGGGCCTACGAGCAGTACTTC,CASSLGGRAYEQYF
-,TRBV28,TRBJ1-2,TRBD1,TGTGCCAGCCATCAGACAGGGGGCAAGGGAGATGGCTACACCTTC,CASHQTGGKGDGYTF
-,TRBV11-3,TRBJ1-4,-,TGTGCCAGCAGCCGACAGGAAGCAACTAATGAAAAACTGTTTTTT,CASSRQEATNEKLFF
-,TRBV28,TRBJ1-5,-,TGTGCCAGCAGTTTATTCAGGGGCGATCAGCCCCAGCATTTT,CASSLFRGDQPQHF
-,TRBV4-1,TRBJ1-2,TRBD1,TGCGCCAGCAGCCAAGAACTCAGGGGGCCCTATGGCTACACCTTC,CASSQELRGPYGYTF
-,TRBV6-5,TRBJ1-5,TRBD1,TGTGCCAGCAGTTCTGCCGGGACAGGCTTAAATCAGCCCCAGCATTTT,CASSSAGTGLNQPQHF
-,TRBV30,TRBJ1-5,TRBD1,TGTGCCTGGAGTGGCAGGGGGGATCAGCCCCAGCATTTT,CAWSGRGDQPQHF
-,TRBV28,TRBJ2-7,TRBD2,TGTGCCAGCAGTTTGAGCGGGAGGGGGCTATTAACGTCCTACGAGCAGTACTTC,CASSLSGRGLLTSYEQYF